The present entry profiles one T cell receptor beta chain with its context. Antigen unknown. Germline V gives CDR1 LNHNV, CDR2 YYDKDF (reference sequence). The CDR3 is made up of 14 amino acids. Trimming removed 0 bases at V and 2 bases at J, with 8 bases between. The sample comes from a study of CD8+CD57+ T cells in acquired aplastic anemia. Study-wide context: DNA per sorted CD4+ or CD8+ sample ranged roughly 0.17 to 27.4 ug, averaging 3.2 ug.

Genomic DNA, serving as template, underwent TCR beta VDJ and CDR3 profiling. One entry per CDR3 protein, called by TCRdb with MiXCR from the reads. The repertoire holds 250,000 to 350,000 distinct CDR3 sequences, with around 60% as singletons. General observations from the study: It was found that roughly 31 CD8+ CDR3 sequences were shared between patients and controls. A significant difference in CD8+ Simpson's diversity between patients and controls was not found.

The chain has TRBV15 and TRBJ2-7; D is uncertain. The specimen sequenced was sorted CD4+, CD8+, or CD8+CD57+ T cells (not recorded which) from PBMCs. The sequence came from a human donor with severe aplastic anemia or a healthy control (not recorded which). The CDR3 region has the DNA TGTGCCACCAGCAGAGAACAAGGACCCTACGAGCAGTACTTC. Protein sequence: CATSREQGPYEQYF.